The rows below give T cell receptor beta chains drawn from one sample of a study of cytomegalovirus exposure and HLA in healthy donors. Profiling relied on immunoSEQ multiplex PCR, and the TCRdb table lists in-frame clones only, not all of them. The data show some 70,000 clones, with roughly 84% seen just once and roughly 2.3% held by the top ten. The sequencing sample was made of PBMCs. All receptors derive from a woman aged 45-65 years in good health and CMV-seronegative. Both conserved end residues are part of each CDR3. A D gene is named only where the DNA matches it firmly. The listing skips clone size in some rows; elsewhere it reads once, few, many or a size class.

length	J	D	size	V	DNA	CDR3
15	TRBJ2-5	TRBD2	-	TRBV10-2	TGCGCCAGCGCGATAACTAGCGGGGATTCGCGGGCCCAGTACTTC	CASAITSGDSRAQYF
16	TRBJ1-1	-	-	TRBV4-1	TGCGCCAGCAGCCAAGATGAGTGGGAGCCTAGGGCTGAAGCTTTCTTT	CASSQDEWEPRAEAFF
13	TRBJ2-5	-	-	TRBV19	TGTGCCAGTAGGCCGAGGATTGCAGAGACCCAGTACTTC	CASRPRIAETQYF
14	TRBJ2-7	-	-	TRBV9	TGTGCCAGCTCCCAGGGTCCCGCTTGGTACGAGCAGTACTTC	CASSQGPAWYEQYF
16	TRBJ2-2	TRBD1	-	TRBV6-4	TGTGCCAGCAGTAGGACCGGGACAGGGAACACCGGGGAGCTGTTTTTT	CASSRTGTGNTGELFF
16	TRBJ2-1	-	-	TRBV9	TGTGCCAGCAGCGCGAGGGTAATGGGCTCCTACAATGAGCAGTTCTTC	CASSARVMGSYNEQFF
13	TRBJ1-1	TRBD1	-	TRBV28	TGTGCCAGCAGCCCCCCTAGGACAGGGGAAGCTTTCTTT	CASSPPRTGEAFF
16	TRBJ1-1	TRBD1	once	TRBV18	TGTGCCAGCTCACCGGGGGACAGCCGGGTGAACACTGAAGCTTTCTTT	CASSPGDSRVNTEAFF
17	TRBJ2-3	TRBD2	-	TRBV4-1	TGCGCCAGCAGCCAAGATGGGCTAGCGGGGAGCACAGATACGCAGTATTTT	CASSQDGLAGSTDTQYF
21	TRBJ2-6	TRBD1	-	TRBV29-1	TGCAGCGTTGAAGATCGTAAGGGACAGGTAAACCCTGACTCTGGGGCCAACGTCCTGACTTTC	CSVEDRKGQVNPDSGANVLTF
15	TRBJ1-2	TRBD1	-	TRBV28	TGTGCCAGCAGTTTAGGCTTTGGACAGGCCCATGGCTACACCTTC	CASSLGFGQAHGYTF
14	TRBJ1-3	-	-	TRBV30	TGTGCCTGGAGTGACCCCCCAGTCGGAAACACCATATATTTT	CAWSDPPVGNTIYF
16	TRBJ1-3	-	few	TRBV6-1	TGTGCCAGCAGTGAACGCGGAGGGGACTCTGGAAACACCATATATTTT	CASSERGGDSGNTIYF
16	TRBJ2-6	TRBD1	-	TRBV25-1	TGTGCCAGCAGTGGGACAGGGGGCTTTGGGGCCAACGTCCTGACTTTC	CASSGTGGFGANVLTF
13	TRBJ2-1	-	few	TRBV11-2	TGTGCCAGCGGCTTAGGTTCGGCGGGGGAGCAGTTCTTC	CASGLGSAGEQFF
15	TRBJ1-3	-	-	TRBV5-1	TGCGCCAGCAGCTTGAGTTCAGGGGCCGGAAACACCATATATTTT	CASSLSSGAGNTIYF